The 25 T cell receptor beta chains below all came from one sample that was sequenced in a study of Tregs in tolerant kidney transplant recipients. Libraries were prepared by immunoSEQ multiplex PCR; TCRdb keeps only in-frame clonotypes and omits some of them. The sample spans 2,600 or so clones; the ten largest clones claim approximately 5.2%. These receptors have no known antigen. CFSE-labeled recipient PBMCs were cultured approximately 6 days with irradiated graft donor PBMCs, then FACS-sorted. The sample in question was CD8+ T cells from blood cultured with allogeneic cells, obtained before the transplant. The origin of the receptors is a human patient who received a combined kidney and bone marrow transplant.

About this clone itself: The sequence runs out 3 residues before the end of the CDR3; the remainder is reconstructed from the germline J gene. The chain uses TRBV29-1 and TRBJ2-5; 7 nucleotides line up with TRBD1. Germline CDR1 SQVTM, CDR2 ANQGSEA. This CDR3 has 14 amino acids. V dropped 6 bases and J dropped 0; count of bases not matched to a gene: 7. Partial CDR3 DNA: TGCAGCGTACTACCGGGACAGAACCAAGAGACC. Its translation: CSVLPGQNQET. The whole CDR3 protein reads CSVLPGQNQETQYF.

Concerning this clone: The CDR3 is cut off 3 residues early in the read; its end comes from the germline J gene. The chain uses TRBV29-1 and TRBJ2-7; 7 bases match TRBD1. Germline V gene data show CDR1 as SQVTM and CDR2 as ANQGSEA. The CDR3 contains 12 residues. V was clipped by 7 bases and J by 4 bases; unmatched bases: 7. This CDR3 is CSAGDRYYEQYF. The part of the CDR3 DNA that was read is TGCAGCGCCGGGGACAGATATTACGAG.

Worth noting for this clone: The read stops 3 residues short of the end of the CDR3; the missing end is completed from the germline J gene. The chain combines TRBV3-1 (or the pseudogene TRBV3-2) with TRBJ2-1; maybe TRBD2 (7 bases). V lost 3 bases and J 4 bases, leaving 13 bases between the germline ends. Per the germline V gene, CDR1 is LGHDT and CDR2 is YNNKEL (reference sequence). The CDR3 is 15 residues long. CDR3 region: CASSQRRGTYNEQFF. The sequenced part of the CDR3 DNA is TGTGCCAGCAGCCAGAGGCGGGGGACATACAATGAG.

By frequency, this clone is medium-sized. With the read ending 3 residues before the CDR3 end, the germline J gene is used to fill in that end. This sequence joins TRBV2 and TRBJ2-3; tentative D call: TRBD2 (6 bases). The CDR3 is made up of 15 amino acids. Trimming removed 2 bases at V and 6 bases at J, with 15 bases between. Germline CDR1 SNHLY, CDR2 FYNNEI. CDR3 DNA, as far as it was read: TGTGCCAGCAGTGAAAGGGGACTCCGCCCCGATACG. It translates to CASSERGLRPDT. The whole CDR3 protein is CASSERGLRPDTQYF.

On this clone itself: The read ends 3 residues early relative to the CDR3; the germline J gene fills the gap. The chain employs TRBV11-2 and TRBJ1-1; possibly TRBD1 for D (6 bases). V lost 4 bases, J lost 1 base, and 7 bases lay in between. The CDR3 covers 13 residues. Per the germline V gene, CDR1 is SGHAT and CDR2 is FQNNGV. CDR3 amino acids: CASSSRGNTEAFF. The sequenced CDR3 bases are TGTGCCAGCAGCTCCAGGGGGAACACTGAA.

A word on this clone: Sequencing ends 3 residues short of the CDR3 end; the germline J gene provides the rest. This chain links TRBV11-3 with TRBJ2-5, with a possible D match to TRBD1 (6 bases). This CDR3 is 14 amino acids long. Germline V gives CDR1 SGHNT, CDR2 YENEEA. V lost 6 bases to trimming and J lost 5 bases, with 16 bases between them. Here the CDR3 reads CASSPTGIGETQYF. The sequenced CDR3 bases are TGTGCCAGCAGTCCCACAGGGATCGGGGAGACC.

A note on this clone: The read ends 3 residues shy of where the CDR3 ends; the end is completed using the germline J gene. The J gene is TRBJ2-7, the V gene TRBV7-6, with TRBD2 matching over 7 bases. The CDR3 extends over 14 amino acids. Looked up from germline, CDR1 is SGHVS and CDR2 is FNYEAQ. Germline trimming cut 5 bases from V and 2 bases from J; bases unmatched to any gene: 6. The CDR3 protein is CASSSGDGAYEQYF. The sequenced CDR3 bases are TGTGCCAGCAGCAGCGGGGACGGAGCCTACGAG.

This clone is classed as medium-sized (0.01 to 0.1%) by frequency. Read coverage stops 3 residues before the CDR3 terminus; the germline J gene supplies the remainder. This chain links TRBV5-1 with TRBJ2-1, with TRBD2 identical over 9 bases. CDR3 length equals 15 residues. Trimming removed 4 bases from V and 3 bases from J; junction bases left unmatched: 5. CDR1 is SGHRS, CDR2 YFSETQ, per germline. CDR3 DNA (partial): TGCGCCAGCAGCGTAACAGCGGGGGGCTACAATGAG. Protein: CASSVTAGGYNE. The entire CDR3 is CASSVTAGGYNEQFF.

This clone is labeled medium-sized based on frequency. Read data end 3 residues before the CDR3 end; the end is taken from the germline J gene. The chain employs TRBV29-1 and TRBJ2-2; D is possibly TRBD2 (5 bases). CDR1 is SQVTM and CDR2 is ANQGSEA in the germline V gene. Between the trimmed V and J ends, which lost 1 base and 7 bases, there was a span of 7 bases. The CDR3 has 12 amino acids. The CDR3 sequence is CSVEGEGGELFF. CDR3 DNA (partial): TGCAGCGTTGAAGGAGAGGGCGGGGAG.

This clone is labeled large based on frequency. The read finishes 3 residues shy of the CDR3 end, and the germline J gene is used to complete it. J is TRBJ2-1 and V is TRBV7-9; 8 bases agree with TRBD1. Per the germline V gene, CDR1 is SEHNR and CDR2 is FQNEAQ (reference sequence). V lost 5 bases to trimming and J lost 8 bases; unmatched junction nucleotides: 5. CDR3 size: 13 residues. CDR3 DNA (partial): TGTGCCAGCAGCCAGGACAGGGCACATGAG. This encodes CASSQDRAHE. The CDR3 in full is CASSQDRAHEQFF.

This clone is deemed medium-sized by its frequency. The missing CDR3 end, 3 residues past where the read stops, is filled in from the germline J gene. This rearrangement joins TRBV6-2 or TRBV6-3 to TRBJ2-1; maybe TRBD1 (5 bases). This CDR3 contains 13 residues. The germline V gene encodes CDR1 MNHEY and CDR2 SVGEGT. V was clipped by 7 bases and J by 6 bases, with 13 bases between them. Incomplete CDR3 DNA: TGTGCCAGCACTTTTCAGGGATTCAATGAG. Its protein product is CASTFQGFNE. The full-length CDR3 reads as CASTFQGFNEQFF.

A remark on this clone: At one end the junction does not follow the germline gene, possibly because of a read error. The CDR3 goes on 3 residues after the read ends, and that part is filled in from the germline J gene. The V and J genes are TRBV10-2 and TRBJ2-1, with 9 bases matching TRBD2. The CDR3 has 14 amino acids. CDR1 is WSHSY and CDR2 is SAAADI in the germline V gene. The CDR3 bases that were read are TGCGCCAGCTCTGGGCTAGCGGGGTACAGTGAG. This translates into CASSGLAGYSE. The entire CDR3 reads CASSGLAGYSEQFF.

Regarding this clone: The sequence runs out 3 residues before the end of the CDR3; the remainder is reconstructed from the germline J gene. The rearrangement links TRBV28 to TRBJ2-5; D possibly corresponds to TRBD1 (5 bases). The V gene's germline CDR1 is MDHEN and CDR2 SYDVKM. The V gene lost 4 bases and the J gene lost 0 bases, with 9 bases spanning the gap. The CDR3 is 14 residues long. The CDR3 bases that were read are TGTGCCAGCAGTTCTGACAGTCACCAAGAGACC. It codes for CASSSDSHQET. The whole CDR3 sequence reads CASSSDSHQETQYF.

Frequency places this clone as medium-sized. One end of the junction does not line up with germline, which may come from a read error. Sequencing ends 3 residues short of the CDR3 end; the germline J gene provides the rest. This chain connects TRBV4-2 to TRBJ2-7; D may be TRBD2 (6 bases). The germline V gene has CDR1 LGHNA and CDR2 YNFKEQ. The CDR3 totals 16 residues. The CDR3 bases that were read are TGCGCCAGCAGCCAAGATTGGGCGGGAAGGGCCTACGAG. Its translation is CASSQDWAGRAYE. The whole CDR3 reads CASSQDWAGRAYEQYF.

About this clone: The CDR3 end falls 3 residues outside the read, so it is completed with the germline J gene. J is TRBJ1-1 and V is TRBV4-1; D gene ambiguous. Germline lookup yields CDR1 MGHRA and CDR2 YSYEKL. The CDR3 runs to 15 residues. The CDR3 is CASSQYYDPVRKAFF. The sequenced CDR3 bases are TGCGCCAGCAGCCAATACTACGACCCCGTTAGGAAA.

This clone shows up as large (0.1 to 1%) by frequency. CDR3 DNA, as far as it was read: TGTGCCATCAGGGGGGGTTTACAGCTAAGGCACACTGAA. Translation gives CAIRGGLQLRHTE. The CDR3 in its entirety is CAIRGGLQLRHTEAFF. The rearrangement joins TRBV10-3 to TRBJ1-1, with a weak D call TRBD1 (5 bases). The CDR3 end lies 3 residues beyond the end of the read and is filled in from the germline J gene. Germline V gene data show CDR1 as ENHRY and CDR2 as SYGVKD. CDR3 length: 16 amino acids. Deletions cut 6 bases from V and 3 bases from J, with 20 bases between.

Frequency places this clone as medium-sized (0.01 to 0.1%). With the read ending 3 residues before the CDR3 end, the germline J gene is used to fill in that end. The rearrangement joins TRBV19 to TRBJ2-7, with TRBD1 matching 10 bases. The CDR3 has 15 residues. CDR1 is LNHDA and CDR2 is SQIVND in the germline V gene (reference sequence). V dropped 5 bases and J dropped 4; count of bases not matched to a gene: 8. Partial CDR3 DNA: TGTGCCAGTAGTTGGACCGGGACAGGGGCTTACGAG. As protein: CASSWTGTGAYE. The complete CDR3 reads CASSWTGTGAYEQYF.

This clone shows up as medium-sized by frequency. Read sequence stops 3 residues before the CDR3 end, and the germline J gene provides the missing end. V is TRBV7-6 and J is TRBJ2-7; TRBD2 matches 13 bases. The CDR3 has 15 residues. Germline lookup yields CDR1 SGHVS and CDR2 FNYEAQ. V gave up 5 bases and J gave up 3 bases; unmatched junction bases: 4. The covered CDR3 bases are TGTGCCAGCAGCCCCGGGACTAGCGGGGTCTACGAG. This codes for CASSPGTSGVYE. From start to end, the CDR3 is CASSPGTSGVYEQYF.

Concerning this clone: The read stops 3 residues short of the end of the CDR3; the missing end is completed from the germline J gene. The chain uses TRBV5-1 and TRBJ1-3; a possible D gene is TRBD1 (6 bases). The germline CDR1 and CDR2 sequences are SGHRS and YFSETQ. Trimming removed 4 bases from V and 0 bases from J, with 11 bases in between. The CDR3 has 15 amino acids. CDR3 DNA, as far as it was read: TGCGCCAGCAGCCCTACAGGGTCCTCTGGAAACACC. Protein sequence: CASSPTGSSGNT. From start to end, the CDR3 is CASSPTGSSGNTIYF. The variable domain in full, completed from reference TRBV5-1 and TRBJ1-3, reads KAGVTQTPRYLIKTRGQQVTLSCSPISGHRSVSWYQQTPGQGLQFLFEYFSETQRNKGNFPGRFSGRQFSNSRSEMNVSTLELGDSALYLCASSPTGSSGNTIYFGEGSWLTVV.

About this clone: The read halts 3 residues ahead of the CDR3 end, with the missing end drawn from the germline J gene. This rearrangement joins TRBV24-1 to TRBJ2-2; D is perhaps TRBD1 (6 bases). The CDR3 sequence is 16 residues long. Germline CDR1 reads KGHDR; CDR2 reads SFDVKD. Trimming stripped 4 bases from V and 0 bases from J, with 11 bases between. The part of the CDR3 DNA that was read is TGTGCCACCAGTGACTACAGGGTAACGAACACCGGGGAG. It encodes CATSDYRVTNTGE. From start to end, the CDR3 is CATSDYRVTNTGELFF.

This clone shows up as medium-sized by frequency. The read ends 3 residues shy of where the CDR3 ends; the end is completed using the germline J gene. The genes are TRBV7-9 and TRBJ1-2; 7 nucleotides match TRBD1. Germline CDR1 SEHNR, CDR2 FQNEAQ (reference sequence). CDR3 size: 13 residues. The part of the CDR3 DNA that was read is TGTGCCAGCAGCTCGCAGGGGGTATGGGGC. As protein: CASSSQGVWG. The whole CDR3 is CASSSQGVWGYTF.

A remark on this clone: The read finishes 3 residues shy of the CDR3 end, and the germline J gene is used to complete it. The chain recombines TRBV19 with TRBJ2-1, with 8 bases fitting TRBD2. Germline values: CDR1 LNHDA, CDR2 SQIVND (reference sequence). The CDR3 covers 13 residues. J gave up 4 bases and V 5 bases, and 1 base lay outside the gene matches. Incomplete CDR3 DNA: TGTGCCAGTAGTCGCGGGGGGTACAATGAG. It translates to CASSRGGYNE. The entire CDR3 is CASSRGGYNEQFF. Full variable domain (rest looked up from reference TRBV19 and TRBJ2-1): DGGITQSPKYLFRKEGQNVTLSCEQNLNHDAMYWYRQDPGQGLRLIYYSQIVNDFQKGDIAEGYSVSREKKESFPLTVTSAQKNPTAFYLCASSRGGYNEQFFGPGTRLTVL.

As to this clone: The read comes to an end 3 residues before the CDR3 does, leaving the germline J gene to fill in the end. The rearrangement uses TRBV2 and TRBJ2-7; 9 bases are shared with TRBD1. CDR1 is SNHLY, CDR2 FYNNEI, per germline. The ends lost 5 bases at V and 2 bases at J; junction bases unmatched: 13. The CDR3 sequence is 17 residues long. The DNA read from the CDR3 is TGTGCCAGCAGTCCCCACCCGGTGGGACAGGGCGCCTACGAG. Residues: CASSPHPVGQGAYE. The whole CDR3 is CASSPHPVGQGAYEQYF.

Considering frequency, this clone is medium-sized (0.01 to 0.1%). The read finishes 3 residues shy of the CDR3 end, and the germline J gene is used to complete it. The genes are TRBV7-2 and TRBJ2-6; a weak D match, TRBD1 (5 bases). Germline loops: CDR1 SGHTA, CDR2 FQGNSA. The CDR3 loop spans 14 amino acids. V was cut by 5 bases and J by 1 base, with 6 bases left in between. CDR3 region: CASSDSSGANVLTF. The sequenced CDR3 bases are TGTGCCAGCAGCGACAGTTCTGGGGCCAACGTC.

According to its frequency, this clone is medium-sized (0.01 to 0.1%). The CDR3 goes on 3 residues after the read ends, and that part is filled in from the germline J gene. The chain is built from TRBV12-5 and TRBJ1-2; 8 positions agree with TRBD1. CDR3 length: 18 residues. Germline CDR1 is LGHNT and CDR2 is FRNRAP. The CDR3 protein is CAQARDRNPFMEVWGYTF. CDR3 DNA, as far as it was read: TGTGCCCAGGCGCGGGACAGGAATCCTTTTATGGAAGTTTGGGGC.